This T cell receptor beta chain originates from a study of blood T cells in healthy people across ages (dated by TCRdb to the mid-2010s). Some background on the complete study: In model experiments, template switching captured roughly one uniquely barcoded TCR beta cDNA molecule for every two T cells. To track age-related changes in TCR beta repertoire diversity, the study relied on deep sequencing normalized with unique cDNA molecular identifiers. Four age groups were formed from the donors: young (average about 16 years), middle-aged (more than 35), aged (approximately 60) and long-lived (about 80). Donors of different ages were randomly distributed across sequencing lanes to avoid experimental bias. Using the same blood draw, the study looked at two additional independent replicas of 1 million unique cDNA reads for two donors, one aged 18 to 30 and the other aged 80 or older. Points the paper makes about the study in general: Because the CMV infection status of the donors was unknown, age-related changes in expanded clonotypes may potentially have been confounded. Since profiling was done on bulk unsorted PBMCs, naive and antigen-experienced compartments could not be conclusively compared. Total diversity estimates from one million sequenced T cells were considered lower bounds and underestimates. Compared with the aged group, the long-lived group had more naive CD4+ T cells, fewer expanded clones and increased TCR diversity, a pattern suggesting age selection. A strong correlation was found between observed TCR beta diversity and the percentage of naive T cells measured by flow cytometry. As age increased, observed TCR beta diversity per million T cells dropped in a roughly linear way, and a significant reduction was already evident by age 40.

Notes on this clonotype: The specificity of this receptor is unknown. Base qualities were left out, and no much larger clone turns up one base away.

The germline V gene yields MDHEN for CDR1 and SYDVKM for CDR2. From the cysteine through the phenylalanine, the CDR3 covers 16 amino acids. CDR3 DNA only is kept here, 48 bases in frame from base 1. Trimming costs V 3 bases and J 4 bases, and their ends lie 18 bases apart. Preparation of the library involved 5' RACE. Instrument on record: Illumina HiSeq 2500. The second PCR ran for about 6 to 12 cycles and used a J-beta primer mix along with a sample-barcoded 5' primer. A template-switch 5' adaptor carrying 12 random nucleotides introduced a unique molecular identifier onto each TCR beta cDNA molecule. Each sample yielded at least 3 million CDR3-containing paired-end reads. First-strand cDNA synthesis was performed from all RNA using the Mint cDNA synthesis kit, with priming by a TRBC-specific oligonucleotide. Following uracil-DNA glycosylase treatment, all cDNA underwent a first 18-cycle PCR with the universal primers M1SS and BC2_uni_R. As for the original processing: Normalization of each sample was performed by random selection of 1 million high-quality reads, each carrying a distinct molecular identifier. Instead of being binned into consensus sequences, reads that shared molecular identifiers were thrown out. MiTCR, set to a Q25 quality threshold and the strictest error-elimination algorithm, was used for CDR3 identification, clonotype clustering and error correction. A nonparametric unseen species model using Euler transformation provided a lower-bound estimate of total TCR beta diversity. The public reads were run again by TCRdb, first through fastp at Q25 and then through MiXCR, and only productive beta chains were kept. For every CDR3 protein sequence, its rows merge into one entry that carries the most common genes and DNA. The V and J calls come from TCRdb's annotation, not from the publication. In all, the sample holds about 1.4 million distinct CDR3 sequences, and approximately 59% of those were seen once. 5.5% to 8% of the sample comes from the top ten.

The roughly 39 donors, aged about 6 to 100 years, were systemically healthy Caucasian individuals from Russia. Approximately 10 milliliters of peripheral blood were collected from each donor into EDTA-treated Vacutainer tubes. Ficoll-Paque density-gradient centrifugation was used to isolate PBMCs, with at least 6 million obtained per sample. Total RNA was extracted from PBMCs with Trizol reagent, with at least 6 micrograms obtained per sample. The percentages of naive CD45RAhigh/CD27high T cells were determined by flow cytometry on a PBMC aliquot from every donor. The sample consisted of blood. The chain employs TRBV28 and TRBJ2-5, with TRBD1 tentatively as D gene (7 bases match). The clonotype was recovered from a man aged 18 to 30 in good health. The CDR3: CASSFLTGQGGETQYF. The DNA is TGTGCCAGCAGTTTCCTCACGGGGCAGGGGGGAGAGACCCAGTACTTC. The full variable domain, with segments outside the CDR3 supplied by the reference TRBV28 and TRBJ2-5 proteins, appears as DVKVTQSSRYLVKRTGEKVFLECVQDMDHENMFWYRQDPGLGLRLIYFSYDVKMKEKGDIPEGYSVSREKKERFSLILESASTNQTSMYLCASSFLTGQGGETQYFGPGTRLLVL.